One and the same sample provided the 9 T cell receptor beta chains below, sequenced in a study of blood T cells in healthy people across ages. Primed by a sample-barcoded 5' primer and a J-beta primer mix, a second PCR proceeded for about 7 to 12 cycles. One entry per CDR3 protein, called by TCRdb with MiXCR from the 5' RACE reads. This sample has 1.5 million to 2 million distinct CDR3 sequences; approximately 40% occur once, and the top ten carry under 30%. Sequencing used blood. All receptors derive from a human donor in good health.

The V and J genes are TRBV6-2 or TRBV6-3 and TRBJ2-5, with D perhaps matching TRBD1 (5 bases). The CDR3 length is 14 residues. Trimming took 7 bases from V and 2 from J, leaving 14 bases between them. Germline V CDR1 and CDR2: MNHEY, SVGEGT. CDR3 nucleotide sequence: TGTGCCAGCACTCAAGGGGCTATACAAGAGACCCAGTACTTC. Amino acids: CASTQGAIQETQYF.

Concerning this clonotype: A much larger clone sits a single nucleotide away, making a read error possible. The rearrangement joins TRBV6-4 to TRBJ2-3; D tentatively reads TRBD1 or TRBD2 (5 bases each). CDR3 length: 14 residues. Germline lookup yields CDR1 MRHNA and CDR2 SNTAGT. The CDR3 nucleotides read TGTGCCGGCAGTGAATATGGGACCACAGATACGCAGTATTTT. This gives the protein CAGSEYGTTDTQYF.

The V gene is TRBV12-3 or TRBV12-4, the J gene TRBJ2-1, with TRBD2 identical over 12 bases. This CDR3 has 16 residues. V trimming: 10 bases; J trimming: 4 bases; junction bases outside the gene matches: 11. CDR3: CATLAPTSGGYNEQFF. The CDR3 bases are TGTGCCACCCTCGCTCCCACTAGCGGGGGGTACAATGAGCAGTTCTTC.

The J gene is TRBJ2-7, the V gene TRBV29-1; TRBD1 agrees at 7 bases. Trimming at V came to 6 bases and at J to 3 bases, leaving 5 bases not matched to a gene. Germline CDR1 reads SQVTM; CDR2 reads ANQGSEA. The CDR3 extends over 12 amino acids. This chain's CDR3 is CSVWTGDYEQYF. The CDR3 region has the DNA TGCAGCGTATGGACAGGCGACTACGAGCAGTACTTC.

V and J are TRBV7-2 and TRBJ1-2, with TRBD1 matching 7 bases. The CDR3 is made up of 15 amino acids. J was trimmed by 7 bases and V by 1 base; bases with no gene match: 9. Germline CDR1 reads SGHTA; CDR2 reads FQGNSA. CDR3 sequence: CASSLGGQTGLGYTF. In DNA form, the CDR3 reads TGTGCCAGCAGCTTAGGGGGACAGACAGGGCTTGGCTACACCTTC.

The table lists this clonotype with many counts. This chain connects TRBV4-1 to TRBJ2-1, with 11 bases fitting TRBD2. The length of the CDR3 is 17 residues. The germline V gene has CDR1 MGHRA and CDR2 YSYEKL. V gave up 0 bases and J gave up 9 bases; unmatched junction bases: 10. In nucleotides, the CDR3 is TGCGCCAGCAGCCAAGAATTTAGCGGGGGGGGCCGCGGTGAGCAGTTCTTC. Encoded protein: CASSQEFSGGGRGEQFF.

Of note for this clonotype: One end of the junction fails to match germline, which may point to a read error. The chain employs TRBV5-1 and TRBJ2-2; the match to TRBD1 covers 7 bases. Germline CDR1 SGHRS, CDR2 YFSETQ. This CDR3 region has 15 residues. CDR3 nucleotides: TGCACCAGCAGCTTGGGGACAGAGAACACCGGGGAGCTGTTTTTT. This encodes CTSSLGTENTGELFF.

The sample holds many counts of this clonotype. The V and J genes are TRBV7-9 and TRBJ2-1, with unresolved D. The germline CDR1 and CDR2 sequences are SEHNR and FQNEAQ (reference sequence). V shed 5 bases and J shed 2 bases, with 7 bases lying between them. This CDR3 spans 13 amino acids. The CDR3 sequence: CASSSTAYNEQFF. CDR3 DNA sequence: TGTGCCAGCAGCAGCACAGCCTACAATGAGCAGTTCTTC. Full variable domain (remainder filled in from reference TRBV7-9 and TRBJ2-1): DTGVSQNPRHKITKRGQNVTFRCDPISEHNRLYWYRQTLGQGPEFLTYFQNEAQLEKSRLLSDRFSAERPKGSFSTLEIQRTEQGDSAMYLCASSSTAYNEQFFGPGTRLTVL.

The chain uses TRBV4-3 and TRBJ2-5, with TRBD2 matching over 11 bases. CDR3 length equals 15 residues. With 1 base clipped from V and 8 bases from J, the junction kept 6 bases outside the gene matches. Germline V gene sequence: CDR1 LGHNA, CDR2 YSLEER. The CDR3 DNA sequence: TGCGCCAGCAGCCAAGTAACTACTAGCGGGAGTACCCAGTACTTC. Translated, it gives CASSQVTTSGSTQYF.